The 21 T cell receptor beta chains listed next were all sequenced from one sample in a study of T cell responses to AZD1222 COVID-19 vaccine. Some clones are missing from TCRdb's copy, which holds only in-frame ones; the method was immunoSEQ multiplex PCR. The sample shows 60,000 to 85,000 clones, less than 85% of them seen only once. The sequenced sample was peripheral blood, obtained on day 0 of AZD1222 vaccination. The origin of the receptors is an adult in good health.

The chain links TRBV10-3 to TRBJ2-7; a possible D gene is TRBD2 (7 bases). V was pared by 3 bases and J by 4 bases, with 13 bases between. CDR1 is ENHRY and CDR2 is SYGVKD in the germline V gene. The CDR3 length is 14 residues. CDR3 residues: CAISDRGAVYEQYF. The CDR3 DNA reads TGTGCCATCAGTGATCGGGGGGCGGTTTACGAGCAGTACTTC.

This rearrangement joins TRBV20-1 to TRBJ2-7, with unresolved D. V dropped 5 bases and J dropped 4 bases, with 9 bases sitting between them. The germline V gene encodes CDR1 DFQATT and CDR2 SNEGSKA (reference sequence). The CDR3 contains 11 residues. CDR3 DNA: TGCAGTGCTCCCGTTTCGTACGAGCAGTACTTC. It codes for CSAPVSYEQYF.

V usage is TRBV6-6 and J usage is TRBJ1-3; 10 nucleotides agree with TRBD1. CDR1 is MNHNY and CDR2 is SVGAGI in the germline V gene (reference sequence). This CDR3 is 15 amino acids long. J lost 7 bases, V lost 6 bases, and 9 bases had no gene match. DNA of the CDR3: TGTGCCAGCAGGAACCGGGACAGGGGTCCGAACACCATATATTTT. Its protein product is CASRNRDRGPNTIYF.

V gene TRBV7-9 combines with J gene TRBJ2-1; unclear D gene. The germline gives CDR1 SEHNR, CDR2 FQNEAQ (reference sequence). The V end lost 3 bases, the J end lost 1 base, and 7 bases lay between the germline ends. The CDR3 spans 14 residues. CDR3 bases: TGTGCCAGCAGCTTGGGCGGATCCTACAATGAGCAGTTCTTC. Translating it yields CASSLGGSYNEQFF. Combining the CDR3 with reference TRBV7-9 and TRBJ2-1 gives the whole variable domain DTGVSQNPRHKITKRGQNVTFRCDPISEHNRLYWYRQTLGQGPEFLTYFQNEAQLEKSRLLSDRFSAERPKGSFSTLEIQRTEQGDSAMYLCASSLGGSYNEQFFGPGTRLTVL.

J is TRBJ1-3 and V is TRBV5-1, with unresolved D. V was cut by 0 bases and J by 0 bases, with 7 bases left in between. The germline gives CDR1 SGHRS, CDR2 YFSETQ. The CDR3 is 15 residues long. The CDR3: CASSLDVGSGNTIYF. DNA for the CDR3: TGCGCCAGCAGCTTGGATGTGGGCTCTGGAAACACCATATATTTT.

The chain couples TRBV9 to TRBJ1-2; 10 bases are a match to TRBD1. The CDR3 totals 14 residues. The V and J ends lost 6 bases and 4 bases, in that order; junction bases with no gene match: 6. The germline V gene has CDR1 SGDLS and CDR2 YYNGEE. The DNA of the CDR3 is TGTGCCAGCACCCCGGACAGGGGGACCTATGGCTACACCTTC. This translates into CASTPDRGTYGYTF.

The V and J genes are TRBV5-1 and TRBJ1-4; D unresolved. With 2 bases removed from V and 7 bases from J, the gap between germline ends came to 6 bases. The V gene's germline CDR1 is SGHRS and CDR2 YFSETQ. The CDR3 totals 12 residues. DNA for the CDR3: TGCGCCAGCAGCTTAACATTTGAAAAACTGTTTTTT. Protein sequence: CASSLTFEKLFF.

DNA for the CDR3: TGTGCCAGCAGAAGCACAGGGGTCCCGGGCGAAAAACTGTTTTTT. Protein sequence: CASRSTGVPGEKLFF. This rearrangement joins TRBV7-2 to TRBJ1-4; 7 positions match TRBD1. Germline V gene lookup returns CDR1 SGHTA and CDR2 FQGNSA. CDR3 length equals 15 residues. Trimming cost V 6 bases and J 8 bases; bases outside gene matches: 12.

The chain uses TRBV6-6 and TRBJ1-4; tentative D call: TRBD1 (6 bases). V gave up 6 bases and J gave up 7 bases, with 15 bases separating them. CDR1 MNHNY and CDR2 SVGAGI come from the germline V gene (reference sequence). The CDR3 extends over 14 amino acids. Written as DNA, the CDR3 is TGTGCCAGCAGGACATTAAGGGGGAGTGAAAAACTGTTTTTT. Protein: CASRTLRGSEKLFF.

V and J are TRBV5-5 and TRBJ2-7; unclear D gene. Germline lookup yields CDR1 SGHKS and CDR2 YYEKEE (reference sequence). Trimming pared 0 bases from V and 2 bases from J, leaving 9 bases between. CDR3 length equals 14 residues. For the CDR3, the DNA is TGTGCCAGCAGCTTGGCCGGCAAAGCCTACGAGCAGTACTTC. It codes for CASSLAGKAYEQYF.

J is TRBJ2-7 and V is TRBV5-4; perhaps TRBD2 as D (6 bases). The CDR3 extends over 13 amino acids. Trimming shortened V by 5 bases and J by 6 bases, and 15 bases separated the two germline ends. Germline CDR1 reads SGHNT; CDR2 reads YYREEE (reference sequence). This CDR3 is CASRVGSTGEQYF. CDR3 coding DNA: TGTGCCAGCAGGGTCGGGAGTACGGGCGAGCAGTACTTC. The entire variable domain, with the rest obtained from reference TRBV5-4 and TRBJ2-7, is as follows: ETGVTQSPTHLIKTRGQQVTLRCSSQSGHNTVSWYQQALGQGPQFIFQYYREEENGRGNFPPRFSGLQFPNYSSELNVNALELDDSALYLCASRVGSTGEQYFGPGTRLTVT.

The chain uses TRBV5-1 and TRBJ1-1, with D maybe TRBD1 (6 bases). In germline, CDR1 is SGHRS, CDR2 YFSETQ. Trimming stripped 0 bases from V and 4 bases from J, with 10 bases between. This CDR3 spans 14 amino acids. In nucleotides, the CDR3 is TGCGCCAGCAGCTTGGGGCAGGGGACCACTGAAGCTTTCTTT. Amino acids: CASSLGQGTTEAFF.

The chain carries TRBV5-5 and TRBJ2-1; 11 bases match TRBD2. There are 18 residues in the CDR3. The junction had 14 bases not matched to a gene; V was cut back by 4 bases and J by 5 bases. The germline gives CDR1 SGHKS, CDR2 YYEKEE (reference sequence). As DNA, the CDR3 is TGTGCCAGCAGCCTCAGACTAGCGGGGTTCCTGGGGAACAATGAGCAGTTCTTC. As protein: CASSLRLAGFLGNNEQFF.

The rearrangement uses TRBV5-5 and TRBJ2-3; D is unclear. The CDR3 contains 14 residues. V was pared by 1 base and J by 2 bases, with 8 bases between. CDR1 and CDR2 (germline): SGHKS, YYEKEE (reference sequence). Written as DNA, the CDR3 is TGTGCCAGCAGCTTGTTGGGCTACACAGATACGCAGTATTTT. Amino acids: CASSLLGYTDTQYF. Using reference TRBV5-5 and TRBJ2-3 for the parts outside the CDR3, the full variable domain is DAGVTQSPTHLIKTRGQQVTLRCSPISGHKSVSWYQQVLGQGPQFIFQYYEKEERGRGNFPDRFSARQFPNYSSELNVNALLLGDSALYLCASSLLGYTDTQYFGPGTRLTVL.

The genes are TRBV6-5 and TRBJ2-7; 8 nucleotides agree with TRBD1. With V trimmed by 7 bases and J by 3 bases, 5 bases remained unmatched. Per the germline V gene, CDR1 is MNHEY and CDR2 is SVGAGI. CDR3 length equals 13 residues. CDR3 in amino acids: CASISGGGYEQYF. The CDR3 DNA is TGTGCCAGCATCTCAGGGGGCGGCTACGAGCAGTACTTC.

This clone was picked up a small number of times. The CDR3 protein is CASSYEGGNSPLHF. DNA of the CDR3: TGTGCCAGCAGCTACGAGGGGGGGAATTCACCCCTCCACTTT. V and J are TRBV14 and TRBJ1-6; a possible D gene is TRBD1 (6 bases). Per the germline V gene, CDR1 is SGHDN and CDR2 is FVKESK. Between the trimmed V and J ends, which lost 5 bases and 7 bases, there was a span of 12 bases. This CDR3 is built from 14 residues.

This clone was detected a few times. The chain's CDR3 is CASSEGETQYF. Written as DNA, the CDR3 is TGCGCCAGCAGTGAGGGGGAGACCCAGTACTTC. The V call is TRBV10-1, the J call TRBJ2-5, with D unclear. Germline CDR1 WNHNN, CDR2 SYGVQD (reference sequence). The V end lost 2 bases, the J end lost 5 bases, and 3 bases lay between the germline ends. CDR3 length: 11 amino acids.

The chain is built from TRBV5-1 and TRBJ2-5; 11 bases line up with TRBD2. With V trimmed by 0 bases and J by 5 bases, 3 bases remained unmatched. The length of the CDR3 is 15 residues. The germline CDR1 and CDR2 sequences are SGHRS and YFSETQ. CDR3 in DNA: TGCGCCAGCAGCTTGGGACTAGCGGGATACGAGACCCAGTACTTC. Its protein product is CASSLGLAGYETQYF. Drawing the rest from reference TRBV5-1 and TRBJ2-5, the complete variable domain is KAGVTQTPRYLIKTRGQQVTLSCSPISGHRSVSWYQQTPGQGLQFLFEYFSETQRNKGNFPGRFSGRQFSNSRSEMNVSTLELGDSALYLCASSLGLAGYETQYFGPGTRLLVL.

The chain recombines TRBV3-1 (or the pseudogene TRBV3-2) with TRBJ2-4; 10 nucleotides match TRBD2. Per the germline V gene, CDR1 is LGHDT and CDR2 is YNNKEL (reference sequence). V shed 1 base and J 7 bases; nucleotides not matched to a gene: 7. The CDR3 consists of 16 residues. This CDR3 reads CASSQVLAGAGNIQYF. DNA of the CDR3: TGTGCCAGCAGCCAAGTCCTAGCGGGAGCCGGCAACATTCAGTACTTC.

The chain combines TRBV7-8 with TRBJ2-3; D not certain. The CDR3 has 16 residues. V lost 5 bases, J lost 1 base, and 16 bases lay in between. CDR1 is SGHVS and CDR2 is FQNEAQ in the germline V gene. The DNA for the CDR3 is TGTGCCAGCAGCCCCCGGACCCTCAGGCGCACAGATACGCAGTATTTT. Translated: CASSPRTLRRTDTQYF.

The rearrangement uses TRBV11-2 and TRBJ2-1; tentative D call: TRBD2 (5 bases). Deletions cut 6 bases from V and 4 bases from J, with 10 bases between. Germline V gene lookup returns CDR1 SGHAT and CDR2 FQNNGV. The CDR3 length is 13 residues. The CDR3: CASRNGVYNEQFF. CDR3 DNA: TGTGCCAGCAGGAACGGGGTTTACAATGAGCAGTTCTTC.